This T cell receptor beta chain was captured by sequencing in a study of identical twins. General observations from the study: Without tracking the same donors, conclusions rested on cross-sectional statistical analysis.

This clonotype came up a few times. Its target is not known. CDR3 size: 15 residues. Trimming cost V 5 bases and J 5 bases; bases outside gene matches: 3. In germline, CDR1 is SNHLY, CDR2 FYNNEI. TCRdb reanalysed the 5' RACE reads using MiXCR and keeps one entry per CDR3 protein. The sample comprises some 590,000 distinct CDR3 sequences, just under 10% of which are singletons, and approximately 3% rests with the top ten. Separately, the same data were catalogued under a study of yellow fever vaccine responses in identical twins.

This TCR was recovered from a woman aged 18-29 years in good health. Sequenced sample: PBMCs. This rearrangement joins TRBV2 to TRBJ2-3; 14 bases fit TRBD2. CDR3 loop: CASSTGTSGGDTQYF. The CDR3 DNA reads as TGTGCCAGCAGTACCGGGACTAGCGGGGGAGATACGCAGTATTTT.